This T cell receptor (beta chain) was sequenced for a study of blood T cell repertoires in COVID-19 (dated by TCRdb to about 2020). General notes on the study: Collaborator samples came from the United States, Italy and Spain and covered acute and convalescent phases of COVID-19. The material from the prospective study consisted of cDNA or gDNA derived from T cells, B-cell-depleted T cells, or PBMCs. Subjects who had been exposed to COVID-19, were actively infected with it, or had recovered from it provided the deeply sampled blood TCRbeta repertoires that made up the dataset. The repertoires were released in a freely available public database intended as a resource for research on the immune response to SARS-CoV-2. The samples were drawn from two sources: the first 160 participants of the ongoing ImmuneRACE study, and over 1,000 subjects contributed by 6 global collaborators. The sample metadata nearly always contained a de-identified subject ID, COVID-19 status, age in years and sex. Where HLA class I and class II types were available, the types were taken from metadata supplied by the sample provider, not from assay-based typing. What the research found in general, with its limitations: How much clinical and demographic metadata was included differed by source and by participant, and the metadata was provided uncurated.

In the prospective study, participants were roughly 18 to 100 years old, resided in about two dozen geographic areas of the United States, and were enrolled through a virtual design. Cohort assignment in the prospective study relied on participant-reported clinical history from a screening survey and a study questionnaire. For ImmuneRACE Cohort 3, a participant was defined as recovered based on two consecutive negative NP/OP PCR tests, clearance by a healthcare professional, or resolution of symptoms. In the prospective study, mobile phlebotomists collected whole blood, serum and a nasopharyngeal or oropharyngeal swab from each participant. Over a roughly 2-month period, participants in the prospective study had the option of providing additional blood draws and questionnaires. Prospective study blood samples were shipped either frozen or at room temperature before DNA extraction. A word on this clone: Its specific antigen is unknown. One base away there is no much larger clone; base qualities are not given.

TCRbeta CDR3 regions were amplified from genomic DNA by means of the immunoSEQ Assay, a bias-controlled multiplex PCR. On the study's bioinformatics: Within the assay, amplification of reference gene primers was used to estimate how many nucleated cells each sample contained. Sequence reads were collapsed and filtered to measure the absolute abundance of every unique TCRbeta CDR3 rearrangement. For each sample, productive Simpson clonality was calculated by taking the square root of Simpson's diversity index across productive rearrangements. Here the immuneACCESS table is served through TCRdb, limited to in-frame sequences with V and J called. Missing clones are a known gap in these copies; in checked studies unresolved V genes cover under half, and the rest lacks a known reason. V, J and clone size are taken as reported in that table, and D and trimming were inferred from the DNA itself. The sample includes roughly 330,000 clones, with approximately 88% observed a single time. Of the sample, about 5% is held by the ten largest clones.

The clonotype comes from a man younger than 45 who had recovered from COVID-19. Sequenced input: PBMCs or T cells enriched from blood (not recorded which).

The CDR3 reads as follows: CASSPGFRRDTQYF. The bases are TGTGCCAGCAGCCCTGGGTTTAGGAGAGATACGCAGTATTTT. Recombination connected TRBV11-2 to TRBJ2-3, with no confidently assigned D gene. The germline ends are 14 bases apart after V is trimmed by 5 bases and J by 5 bases. The CDR3 covers 14 residues, taking in both the cysteine and the phenylalanine. Only the CDR3 portion is preserved as DNA: 42 bases, with reading frame beginning at the first base. For CDR1 and CDR2, the germline V gene lists SGHAT and FQNNGV. Extended through the reference TRBV11-2 and TRBJ2-3 proteins, this CDR3 yields the full variable domain: EAGVAQSPRYKIIEKRQSVAFWCNPISGHATLYWYQQILGQGPKLLIQFQNNGVVDDSQLPKDRFSAERLKGVDSTLKIQPAKLEDSAVYLCASSPGFRRDTQYFGPGTRLTVL.